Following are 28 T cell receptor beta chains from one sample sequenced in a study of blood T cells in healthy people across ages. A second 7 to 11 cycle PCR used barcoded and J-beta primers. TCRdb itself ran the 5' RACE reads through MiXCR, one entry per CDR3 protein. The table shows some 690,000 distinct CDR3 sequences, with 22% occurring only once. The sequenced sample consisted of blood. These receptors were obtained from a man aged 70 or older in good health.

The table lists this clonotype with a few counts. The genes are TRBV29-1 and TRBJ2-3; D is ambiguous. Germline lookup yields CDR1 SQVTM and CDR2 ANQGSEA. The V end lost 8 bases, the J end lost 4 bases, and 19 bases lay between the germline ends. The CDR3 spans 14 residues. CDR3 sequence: CSQKSLSDADTQYF. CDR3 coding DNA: TGCAGCCAAAAGTCCCTAAGTGACGCAGATACGCAGTATTTT.

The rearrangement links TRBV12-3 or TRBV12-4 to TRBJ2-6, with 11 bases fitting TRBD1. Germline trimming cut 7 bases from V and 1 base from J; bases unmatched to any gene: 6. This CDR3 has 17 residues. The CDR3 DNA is TGTGCCAGCAACCGGGACAGGGGGTCTTCTGGGGCCAACGTCCTGACTTTC. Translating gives CASNRDRGSSGANVLTF.

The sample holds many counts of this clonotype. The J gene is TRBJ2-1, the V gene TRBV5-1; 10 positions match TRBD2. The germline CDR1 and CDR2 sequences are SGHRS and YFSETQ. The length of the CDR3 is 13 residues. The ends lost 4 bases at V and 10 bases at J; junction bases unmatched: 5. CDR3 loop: CASSPGTSDEQFF. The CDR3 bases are TGCGCCAGCAGCCCCGGGACTAGCGACGAGCAGTTCTTC.

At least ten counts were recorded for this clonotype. The chain's CDR3 is CASSFGTAYEQYF. In nucleotides, the CDR3 is TGTGCCAGCAGTTTTGGGACAGCCTACGAGCAGTACTTC. V gene TRBV12-3 or TRBV12-4 combines with J gene TRBJ2-7, with 7 bases aligning to TRBD1. CDR3 length: 13 residues. The J segment lost 2 bases and the V segment lost 3 bases, leaving 1 base of the junction unmatched.

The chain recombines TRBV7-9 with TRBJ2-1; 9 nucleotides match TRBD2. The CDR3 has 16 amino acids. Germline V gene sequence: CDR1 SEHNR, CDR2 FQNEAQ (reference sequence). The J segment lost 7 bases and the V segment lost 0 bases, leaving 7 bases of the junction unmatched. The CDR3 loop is CASSLAAGGRLNEQFF. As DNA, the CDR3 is TGTGCCAGCAGCTTAGCAGCGGGGGGCAGGTTGAATGAGCAGTTCTTC.

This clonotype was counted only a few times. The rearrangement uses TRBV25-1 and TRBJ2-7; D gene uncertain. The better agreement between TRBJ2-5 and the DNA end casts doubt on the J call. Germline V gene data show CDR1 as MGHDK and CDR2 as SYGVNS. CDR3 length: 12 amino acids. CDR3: CASSVGLETQYF. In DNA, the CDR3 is TGTGCCAGCAGTGTAGGGTTAGAGACCCAGTACTTC.

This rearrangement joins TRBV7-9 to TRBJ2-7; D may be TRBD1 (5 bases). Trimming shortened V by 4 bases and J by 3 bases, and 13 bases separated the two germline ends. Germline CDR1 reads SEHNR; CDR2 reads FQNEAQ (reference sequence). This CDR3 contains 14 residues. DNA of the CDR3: TGTGCCAGCAGCTCCAGGGCGTTCGACTACGAGCAGTACTTC. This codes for CASSSRAFDYEQYF.

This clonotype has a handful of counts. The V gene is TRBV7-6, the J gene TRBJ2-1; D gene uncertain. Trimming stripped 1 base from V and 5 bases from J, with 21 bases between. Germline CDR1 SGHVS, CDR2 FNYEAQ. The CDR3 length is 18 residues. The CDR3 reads CASSLGFFGSYGHNEQFF. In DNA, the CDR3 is TGTGCCAGCAGCTTAGGGTTTTTTGGGTCTTACGGGCACAATGAGCAGTTCTTC.

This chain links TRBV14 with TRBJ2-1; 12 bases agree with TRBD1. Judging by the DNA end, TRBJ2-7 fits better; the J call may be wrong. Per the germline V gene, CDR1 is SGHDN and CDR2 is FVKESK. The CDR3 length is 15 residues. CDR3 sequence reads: CASSLRDRGLYEQYV. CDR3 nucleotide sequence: TGTGCCAGCAGCCTCCGGGACAGGGGGCTATACGAGCAGTACGTC.

The CDR3 sequence: CAIRGQGGPNTGELFF. DNA for the CDR3: TGTGCCATCAGGGGGCAAGGGGGACCGAACACCGGGGAGCTGTTTTTT. The V call is TRBV10-3, the J call TRBJ2-2; possible D gene TRBD1, 6 bases. CDR1 and CDR2 from the germline V gene are ENHRY and SYGVKD. This CDR3 has 16 residues. V dropped 6 bases and J dropped 0 bases, with 14 bases sitting between them.

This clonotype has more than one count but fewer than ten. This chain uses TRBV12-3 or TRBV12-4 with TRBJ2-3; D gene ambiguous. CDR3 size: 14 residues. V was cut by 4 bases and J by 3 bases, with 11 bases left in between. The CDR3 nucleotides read TGTGCCAGCAGTTCCGACCTGGGGACAGATACGCAGTATTTT. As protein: CASSSDLGTDTQYF.

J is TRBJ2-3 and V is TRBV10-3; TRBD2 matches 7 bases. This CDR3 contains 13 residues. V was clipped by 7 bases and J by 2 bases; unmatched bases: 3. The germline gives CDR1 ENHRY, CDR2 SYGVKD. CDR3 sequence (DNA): TGTGCCATCATGGCGGGAGACACAGATACGCAGTATTTT. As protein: CAIMAGDTDTQYF.

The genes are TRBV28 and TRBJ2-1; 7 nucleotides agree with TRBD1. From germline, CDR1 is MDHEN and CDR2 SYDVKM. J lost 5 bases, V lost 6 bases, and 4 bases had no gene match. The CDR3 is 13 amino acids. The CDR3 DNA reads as TGTGCCAGCAGGGGACAGCTTCACAATGAGCAGTTCTTC. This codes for CASRGQLHNEQFF. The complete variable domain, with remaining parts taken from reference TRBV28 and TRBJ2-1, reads DVKVTQSSRYLVKRTGEKVFLECVQDMDHENMFWYRQDPGLGLRLIYFSYDVKMKEKGDIPEGYSVSREKKERFSLILESASTNQTSMYLCASRGQLHNEQFFGPGTRLTVL.

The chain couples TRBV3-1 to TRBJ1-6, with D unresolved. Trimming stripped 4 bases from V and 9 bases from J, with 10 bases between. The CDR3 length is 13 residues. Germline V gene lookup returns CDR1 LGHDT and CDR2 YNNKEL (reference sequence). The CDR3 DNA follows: TGTGCCAGCAGCCGGACCCCTATTTCACCCCTCCACTTT. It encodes CASSRTPISPLHF.

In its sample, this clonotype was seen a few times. The CDR3 coding sequence is TGCGCCAGCAGCAGGACAGGGGCCCAAGGACAGCCCCAGCATTTT. Amino acid sequence: CASSRTGAQGQPQHF. The chain links TRBV5-1 to TRBJ1-5, with 9 positions matching TRBD1. CDR1 is SGHRS, CDR2 YFSETQ, per germline. The ends lost 4 bases at V and 7 bases at J; junction bases unmatched: 9. The CDR3 spans 15 residues.

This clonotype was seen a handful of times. CDR3 sequence (DNA): TGTGCCATCAGCTCCACGGGACAGGTTCAAGAGACCCAGTACTTC. This translates into CAISSTGQVQETQYF. The chain has TRBV10-3 and TRBJ2-5, with 8 bases fitting TRBD1. The germline gives CDR1 ENHRY, CDR2 SYGVKD. The junction had 8 bases not matched to a gene; V was cut back by 6 bases and J by 2 bases. CDR3 length: 15 amino acids.

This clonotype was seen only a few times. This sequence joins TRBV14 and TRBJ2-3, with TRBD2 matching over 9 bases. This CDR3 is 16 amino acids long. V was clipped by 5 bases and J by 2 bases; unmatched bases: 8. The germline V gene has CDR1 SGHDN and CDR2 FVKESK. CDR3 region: CASSYLLAGNTDTQYF. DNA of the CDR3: TGTGCCAGCAGCTATTTACTAGCGGGTAACACAGATACGCAGTATTTT.

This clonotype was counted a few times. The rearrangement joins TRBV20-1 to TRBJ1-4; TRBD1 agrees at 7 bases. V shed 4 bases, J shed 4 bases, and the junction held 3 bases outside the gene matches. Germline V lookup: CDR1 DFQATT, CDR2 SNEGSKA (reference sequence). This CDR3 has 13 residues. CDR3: CSATRDSNEKLFF. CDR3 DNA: TGCAGTGCTACCAGGGACAGTAATGAAAAACTGTTTTTT.

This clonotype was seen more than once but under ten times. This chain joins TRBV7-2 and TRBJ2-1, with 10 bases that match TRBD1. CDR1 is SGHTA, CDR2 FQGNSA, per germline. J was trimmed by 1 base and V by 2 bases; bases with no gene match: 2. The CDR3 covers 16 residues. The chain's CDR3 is CASSLRGQGSYNEQFF. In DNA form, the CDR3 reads TGTGCCAGCAGCTTAAGGGGACAGGGGTCCTACAATGAGCAGTTCTTC. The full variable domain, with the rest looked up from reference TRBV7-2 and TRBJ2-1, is GAGVSQSPSNKVTEKGKDVELRCDPISGHTALYWYRQSLGQGLEFLIYFQGNSAPDKSGLPSDRFSAERTGGSVSTLTIQRTQQEDSAVYLCASSLRGQGSYNEQFFGPGTRLTVL.

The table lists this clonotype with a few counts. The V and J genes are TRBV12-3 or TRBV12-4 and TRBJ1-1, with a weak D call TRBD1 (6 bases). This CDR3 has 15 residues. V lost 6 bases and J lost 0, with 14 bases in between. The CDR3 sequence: CASRATGRMNTEAFF. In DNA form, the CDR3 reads TGTGCCAGCAGGGCAACAGGGAGGATGAACACTGAAGCTTTCTTT.

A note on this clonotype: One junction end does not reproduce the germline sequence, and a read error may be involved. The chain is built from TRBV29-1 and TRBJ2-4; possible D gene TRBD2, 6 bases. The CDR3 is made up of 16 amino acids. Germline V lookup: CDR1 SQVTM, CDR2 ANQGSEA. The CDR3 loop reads CSGGTDDLLAKNIQHF. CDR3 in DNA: TGCAGCGGGGGGACCGATGATTTACTAGCCAAAAACATTCAGCACTTC.

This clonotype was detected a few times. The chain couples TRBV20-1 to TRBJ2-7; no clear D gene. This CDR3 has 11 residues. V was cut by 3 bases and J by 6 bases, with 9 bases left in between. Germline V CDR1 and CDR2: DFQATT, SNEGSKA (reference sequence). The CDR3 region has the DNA TGCAGTGCTAGCAGTCGTGGCGAGCAGTACTTC. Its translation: CSASSRGEQYF.

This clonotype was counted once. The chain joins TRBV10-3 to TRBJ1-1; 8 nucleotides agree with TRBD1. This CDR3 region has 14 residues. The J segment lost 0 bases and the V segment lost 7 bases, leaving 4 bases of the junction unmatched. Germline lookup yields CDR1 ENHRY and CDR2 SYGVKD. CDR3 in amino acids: CAITRQGMNTEAFF. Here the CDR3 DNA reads TGTGCCATCACCAGACAGGGGATGAACACTGAAGCTTTCTTT.

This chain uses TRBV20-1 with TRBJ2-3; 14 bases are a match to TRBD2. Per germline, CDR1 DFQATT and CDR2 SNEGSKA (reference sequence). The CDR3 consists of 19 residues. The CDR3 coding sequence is TGCAGCAATAGACTGAGGGGACTAGCGGGGGACTATAGCACAGATACGCAGTATTTT. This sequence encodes CSNRLRGLAGDYSTDTQYF.

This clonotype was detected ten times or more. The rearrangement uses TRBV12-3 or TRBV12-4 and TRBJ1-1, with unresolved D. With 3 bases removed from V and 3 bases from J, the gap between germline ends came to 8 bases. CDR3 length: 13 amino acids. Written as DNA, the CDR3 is TGTGCCAGCAGTTTTTCGAGGCACACTGAAGCTTTCTTT. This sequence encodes CASSFSRHTEAFF.

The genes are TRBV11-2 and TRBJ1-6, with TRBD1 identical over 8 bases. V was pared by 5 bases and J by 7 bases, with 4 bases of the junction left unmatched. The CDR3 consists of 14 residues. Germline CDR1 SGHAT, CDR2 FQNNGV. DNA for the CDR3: TGTGCCAGCAGCCCCTGGACAGGGAATTCACCCCTCCACTTT. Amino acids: CASSPWTGNSPLHF.

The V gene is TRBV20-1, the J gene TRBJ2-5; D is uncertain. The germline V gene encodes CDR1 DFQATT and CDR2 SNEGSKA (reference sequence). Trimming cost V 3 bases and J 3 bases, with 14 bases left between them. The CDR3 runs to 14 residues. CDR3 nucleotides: TGCAGTGCTAGCACTTTCCCCTTGGAAGAGACCCAGTACTTC. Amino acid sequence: CSASTFPLEETQYF.

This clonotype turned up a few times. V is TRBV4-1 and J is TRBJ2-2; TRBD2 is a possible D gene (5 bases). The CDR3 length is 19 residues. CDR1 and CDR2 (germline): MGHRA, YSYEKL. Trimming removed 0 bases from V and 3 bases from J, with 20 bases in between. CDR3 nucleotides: TGCGCCAGCAGCCAAGATAGATTCGGCCAAAACGGGGACACCGGGGAGCTGTTTTTT. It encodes CASSQDRFGQNGDTGELFF.